Listed below are T cell receptor beta chains from one sample, sequenced in a study of shared clonotypes between healthy human individuals. Libraries were prepared by immunoSEQ multiplex PCR; TCRdb keeps only in-frame clonotypes and omits some of them. The table includes 950,000 to 1,300,000 clones, under 80% detected once. The specimen sequenced was memory CD4+ T cells sorted from blood. Receptors were obtained from a man aged 18 to 29 in good health. Each CDR3 is given with its conserved first and last residue. A D gene is named only where the DNA matches it firmly. Clone sizes are given selectively: once, few, many, or a class where the clone is expanded.

>14|TRBV6-5|once|TRBJ2-7|TRBD2
TGTGCCAGCAGTTCGACTAGCGGGGTAAGGGAGCAGTACTTC
CASSSTSGVREQYF
>14|TRBV30|.|TRBJ1-5|.
TGTGCCTGGAGTGCAAGGGGTCGGAGTCAGCCCCAGCATTTT
CAWSARGRSQPQHF
>16|TRBV7-6|.|TRBJ1-4|TRBD1
TGTGCCAGCAGCGCTCAGGGGGGCTTAACTAATGAAAAACTGTTTTTT
CASSAQGGLTNEKLFF
>15|TRBV15|.|TRBJ2-2|.
TGTGCCACCAGCAGGGGATCGGGGAACACCGGGGAGCTGTTTTTT
CATSRGSGNTGELFF
>17|TRBV7-7|few|TRBJ2-3|TRBD2
TGTGCTAGCAGCTTAGTACTAGCGGGAGAACGCACAGATACGCAGTATTTT
CASSLVLAGERTDTQYF
>14|TRBV28|.|TRBJ2-7|TRBD1
TGTGCCAGCAGTTTCCGCAATACAGGGGCCGAGCAGTACTTC
CASSFRNTGAEQYF
>15|TRBV7-9|.|TRBJ2-3|TRBD2
TGTGCCAGCACCATCTCGGGACTAGCAACAGATACGCAGTATTTT
CASTISGLATDTQYF
>15|TRBV11-3|.|TRBJ1-5|.
TGTGCCAGCAGCCGAAAACTCTATAGCAATCAGCCCCAGCATTTT
CASSRKLYSNQPQHF
>15|TRBV25-1|.|TRBJ2-1|.
TGTGCCAGCAGTGAATTTATCGGGACGGTCAATGAGCAGTTCTTC
CASSEFIGTVNEQFF
>14|TRBV7-2|.|TRBJ1-2|.
TGTGCCAGCAGCCTAACAACAGTCAACTATGGCTACACCTTC
CASSLTTVNYGYTF
>13|TRBV7-2|.|TRBJ1-2|.
TGTGCCAGCAGCTTAGAGGGGTCAGGGCCCAGGACCTTC
CASSLEGSGPRTF